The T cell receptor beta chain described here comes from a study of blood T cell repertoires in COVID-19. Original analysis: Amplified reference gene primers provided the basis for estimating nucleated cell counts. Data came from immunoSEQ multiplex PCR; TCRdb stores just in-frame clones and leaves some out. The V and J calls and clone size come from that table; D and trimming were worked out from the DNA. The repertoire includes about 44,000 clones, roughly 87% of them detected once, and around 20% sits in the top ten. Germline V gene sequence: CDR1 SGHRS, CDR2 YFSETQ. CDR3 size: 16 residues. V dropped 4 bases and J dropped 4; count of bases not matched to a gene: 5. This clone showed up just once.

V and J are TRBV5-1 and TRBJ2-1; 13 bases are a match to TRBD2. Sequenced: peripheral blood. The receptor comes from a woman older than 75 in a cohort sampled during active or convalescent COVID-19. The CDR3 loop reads CASSRKTSGGYNEQFF. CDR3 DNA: TGCGCCAGCAGCCGAAAGACTAGCGGGGGGTACAATGAGCAGTTCTTC.